The 21 T cell receptor beta chains below come from one sample, sequenced in a study of siplizumab effects on memory and regulatory T cells. Data came from immunoSEQ multiplex PCR; TCRdb stores just in-frame clones and leaves some out. Of approximately 46,000 clones in the sample, about 94% were seen once. The sequencing sample was made of CD8+ T cells sorted from blood. The receptors come from a human donor in good health.

The gene calls are TRBV27 and TRBJ2-7, with 16 bases fitting TRBD2. Per germline, CDR1 MNHEY and CDR2 SMNVEV (reference sequence). V gave up 4 bases and J gave up 4 bases; unmatched junction bases: 7. This CDR3 is built from 17 residues. The DNA of the CDR3 is TGTGCCAGCAGTTGGGGACTAGCGGGAGGGCTAACGTACGAGCAGTACTTC. Amino acid sequence: CASSWGLAGGLTYEQYF.

DNA for the CDR3: TGCAGTGCTAGGTCCTCCTACGAGCAGTACTTC. Translated, it gives CSARSSYEQYF. The chain uses TRBV20-1 and TRBJ2-7; D gene unclear. Germline CDR1 is DFQATT and CDR2 is SNEGSKA (reference sequence). Trimming removed 3 bases from V and 0 bases from J, with 3 bases in between. This CDR3 has 11 amino acids.

The chain links TRBV28 to TRBJ1-1; possible D gene TRBD1, 6 bases. CDR3 length equals 17 residues. The germline CDR1 and CDR2 sequences are MDHEN and SYDVKM. Trimming shortened V by 6 bases and J by 1 base, and 21 bases separated the two germline ends. As DNA, the CDR3 is TGTGCCAGCAGGAAGAGGGTCGGCAGGGGAGGGAACACTGAAGCTTTCTTT. It encodes CASRKRVGRGGNTEAFF.

The chain recombines TRBV7-8 with TRBJ1-2, with a tentative D call TRBD1 (5 bases). The CDR3 has 14 residues. Germline V gene data show CDR1 as SGHVS and CDR2 as FQNEAQ. V shed 5 bases and J shed 8 bases, with 18 bases lying between them. The CDR3 loop reads CASSEEGFPGGYTF. In DNA form, the CDR3 reads TGTGCCAGCAGCGAGGAGGGGTTTCCTGGAGGCTACACCTTC.

This chain connects TRBV6-5 to TRBJ2-5; 8 nucleotides line up with TRBD2. The CDR3 totals 16 residues. V shed 0 bases, J shed 2 bases, and the junction held 5 bases outside the gene matches. Germline V gene lookup returns CDR1 MNHEY and CDR2 SVGAGI. CDR3 DNA sequence: TGTGCCAGCAGTTACTCGCCAGCGGGAGTGCAAGAGACCCAGTACTTC. Translation: CASSYSPAGVQETQYF.

The rearrangement uses TRBV28 and TRBJ2-2; D is ambiguous. CDR3 length equals 13 residues. Per germline, CDR1 MDHEN and CDR2 SYDVKM. V gave up 5 bases and J gave up 5 bases, with 9 bases separating them. In nucleotides, the CDR3 is TGTGCCAGCAGTCGGGTTGTTACCGGGGAGCTGTTTTTT. This sequence encodes CASSRVVTGELFF.

The rearrangement uses TRBV29-1 and TRBJ2-1; D remains unclear. Germline CDR1 reads SQVTM; CDR2 reads ANQGSEA. The CDR3 is made up of 12 amino acids. Trimming cost V 7 bases and J 8 bases, with 15 bases left between them. Written as DNA, the CDR3 is TGCAGCGGAATGGGGTCTCTGGATGAGCAGTTCTTC. This gives the protein CSGMGSLDEQFF.

The chain has TRBV29-1 and TRBJ2-7, with a possible D match to TRBD1 (6 bases). Trimming pared 6 bases from V and 2 bases from J, leaving 23 bases between. CDR1 SQVTM and CDR2 ANQGSEA come from the germline V gene. The CDR3 has 16 residues. CDR3 DNA sequence: TGCAGCGTGGAGGTTTCTTGGGGGCGGTTGACCTACGAGCAGTACTTC. Protein product: CSVEVSWGRLTYEQYF.

This rearrangement joins TRBV7-9 to TRBJ2-7; 7 bases fit TRBD1. Germline V CDR1 and CDR2: SEHNR, FQNEAQ (reference sequence). V was pared by 5 bases and J by 5 bases, with 3 bases of the junction left unmatched. The CDR3 is 12 residues long. The CDR3 coding sequence is TGTGCCAGCAGCCCCGACAGGGACGAGCAGTACTTC. Encoded protein: CASSPDRDEQYF.

The chain is built from TRBV5-1 and TRBJ2-6; either TRBD1 or TRBD2 may supply D (6 bases each). From germline, CDR1 is SGHRS and CDR2 YFSETQ. The CDR3 is made up of 14 amino acids. The ends were cut back, 8 bases at V and 1 base at J, with 10 bases in the middle. This chain's CDR3 is CASRGASGANVLTF. DNA for the CDR3: TGCGCCAGTAGGGGGGCATCTGGGGCCAACGTCCTGACTTTC.

The rearrangement links TRBV6-1 to TRBJ1-4; tentative D call: TRBD1 (5 bases). The germline V gene encodes CDR1 MNHNS and CDR2 SASEGT. V was pared by 2 bases and J by 7 bases, with 17 bases between. The CDR3 contains 16 residues. In DNA, the CDR3 is TGTGCCAGCAGTGAACGCTTGCCAGGGCATAGTGAAAAACTGTTTTTT. It translates to CASSERLPGHSEKLFF.

This chain links TRBV11-2 with TRBJ2-7; no definite D call. CDR3 size: 16 residues. Germline V gives CDR1 SGHAT, CDR2 FQNNGV. The V end lost 2 bases, the J end lost 1 base, and 15 bases lay between the germline ends. The CDR3 DNA reads TGTGCCAGCAGCTTAAGTATGAGCTCGGGTTCCTACGAGCAGTACTTC. Translated: CASSLSMSSGSYEQYF.

The CDR3 sequence is CASATGPPGKQYF. Written as DNA, the CDR3 is TGTGCCAGCGCCACCGGGCCCCCCGGAAAGCAGTACTTC. The chain couples TRBV7-8 to TRBJ2-7, with no clear D. Trimming shortened V by 8 bases and J by 8 bases, and 19 bases separated the two germline ends. Germline V gene data show CDR1 as SGHVS and CDR2 as FQNEAQ. This CDR3 spans 13 amino acids.

The chain links TRBV29-1 to TRBJ1-5; D is uncertain. Germline lookup yields CDR1 SQVTM and CDR2 ANQGSEA. The CDR3 has 11 amino acids. Trimming left V 1 base short and J 6 bases short, with 4 bases between. CDR3 nucleotides: TGCAGCGTTGAAGGACCTCAGCCCCAGCATTTT. It yields the protein CSVEGPQPQHF.

The chain recombines TRBV27 with TRBJ1-1, with TRBD1 identical over 9 bases. Per the germline V gene, CDR1 is MNHEY and CDR2 is SMNVEV (reference sequence). This CDR3 contains 16 residues. The V and J ends lost 6 bases and 4 bases, in that order; junction bases with no gene match: 12. CDR3: CASRPQAGTGFTEAFF. CDR3 in DNA: TGTGCCAGCAGACCCCAAGCCGGGACAGGGTTCACTGAAGCTTTCTTT.

The V call is TRBV11-2, the J call TRBJ2-5, with D perhaps matching TRBD1 (6 bases). V was pared by 7 bases and J by 0 bases, with 15 bases between. CDR3 length equals 15 residues. Germline CDR1 SGHAT, CDR2 FQNNGV. The CDR3 nucleotides are TGTGCCAGCACGACCAGGGGCCCGTACCAAGAGACCCAGTACTTC. This encodes CASTTRGPYQETQYF.

The V call is TRBV5-1, the J call TRBJ2-7; D is possibly TRBD1 or TRBD2 (5 bases each). Germline V lookup: CDR1 SGHRS, CDR2 YFSETQ. The CDR3 runs to 15 residues. Trimming removed 0 bases from V and 3 bases from J, with 13 bases in between. The CDR3 loop is CASSLESGLVYEQYF. For the CDR3, the DNA is TGCGCCAGCAGCTTGGAGTCGGGGCTGGTCTACGAGCAGTACTTC.

The chain carries TRBV11-2 and TRBJ1-1, with D hard to call. The CDR3 totals 14 residues. The V end lost 2 bases, the J end lost 5 bases, and 12 bases lay between the germline ends. Germline CDR1 reads SGHAT; CDR2 reads FQNNGV. CDR3 loop: CASSLLKLGTEAFF. The CDR3 DNA sequence: TGTGCCAGCAGCTTATTGAAGCTTGGAACTGAAGCTTTCTTT.

The CDR3 region has the DNA TGTGCCAGCAGGGCCGGGTTGAACACTGAAGCTTTCTTT. This gives the protein CASRAGLNTEAFF. The chain recombines TRBV28 with TRBJ1-1, with unresolved D. Trimming shortened V by 6 bases and J by 0 bases, and 8 bases separated the two germline ends. Germline V gene data show CDR1 as MDHEN and CDR2 as SYDVKM. The CDR3 is made up of 13 amino acids.

The chain is built from TRBV5-8 and TRBJ1-5; D is ambiguous. The V end lost 4 bases, the J end lost 3 bases, and 11 bases lay between the germline ends. The CDR3 extends over 14 amino acids. The germline V gene encodes CDR1 SGHTS and CDR2 YDEGEE. The CDR3 loop reads CASSVFSANQPQHF. The DNA of the CDR3 is TGTGCCAGCAGCGTGTTTTCGGCCAATCAGCCCCAGCATTTT.

V gene TRBV12-2 combines with J gene TRBJ2-1; the table's D call TRBD1 went unverified against the DNA. TRBV12-2 constitutes a pseudogene. The CDR3 spans 16 residues. The CDR3 reads CASRPTVRTNYNEQFF. In nucleotides, the CDR3 is TGTGCAAGTCGCCCTACGGTCAGGACAAACTACAATGAGCAGTTCTTC.